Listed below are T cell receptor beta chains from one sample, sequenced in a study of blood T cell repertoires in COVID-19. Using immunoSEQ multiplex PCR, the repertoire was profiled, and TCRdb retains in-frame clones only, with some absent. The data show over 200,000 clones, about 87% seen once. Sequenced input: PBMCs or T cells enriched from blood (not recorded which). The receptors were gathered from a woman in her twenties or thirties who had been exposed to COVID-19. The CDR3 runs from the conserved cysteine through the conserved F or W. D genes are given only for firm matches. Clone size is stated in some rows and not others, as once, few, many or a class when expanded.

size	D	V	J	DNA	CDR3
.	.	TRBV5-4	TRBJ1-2	TGTGCCAGCAGCTTGAGCCCGACGGGGAACTCGGGCTATGGCTACACCTTC	CASSLSPTGNSGYGYTF
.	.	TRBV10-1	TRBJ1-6	TGCGCCAGCAGTAGCCAGGGGAATTCACCCCTCCACTTT	CASSSQGNSPLHF
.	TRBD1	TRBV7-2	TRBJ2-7	TGTGCCAGCAGCCTGGGGACAGGACAATACGAGCAGTACTTC	CASSLGTGQYEQYF
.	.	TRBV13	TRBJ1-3	TGTGCCAGCGGGGGGAGGGCGCGGGGAAACACCATATATTTT	CASGGRARGNTIYF
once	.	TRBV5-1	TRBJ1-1	TGCGCCAGCAGCTTGTCGGTAAGCTCTGAAGCTTTCTTT	CASSLSVSSEAFF
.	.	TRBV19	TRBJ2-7	TGTGCCAGTAGTTCTCAGGGGACCTACGAGCAGTACTTC	CASSSQGTYEQYF
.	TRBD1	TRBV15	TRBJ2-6	TGTGCCACCAGCAGAGATCGTGGGACAGGGGTCACTGGGGCCAACGTCCTGACTTTC	CATSRDRGTGVTGANVLTF
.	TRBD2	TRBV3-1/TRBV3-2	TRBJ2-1	TGTGCCAGCAGCCTGAGAGGGAGGGCCCCCTACAATGAGCAGTTCTTC	CASSLRGRAPYNEQFF
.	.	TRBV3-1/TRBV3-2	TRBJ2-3	TGTGCCAGCAGCCTAAGACTGACGGATACGCAGTATTTT	CASSLRLTDTQYF
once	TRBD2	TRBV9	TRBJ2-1	TGTGCCAGCAGCCAAACTAGCGGGAGTGGGAATGAGCAGTTCTTC	CASSQTSGSGNEQFF
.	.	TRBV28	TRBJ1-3	TGTGCCAGCAGTTTGTCAGGGGTCTTAGGCTCTGGAAACACCATATATTTT	CASSLSGVLGSGNTIYF
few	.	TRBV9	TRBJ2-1	TGTGCCAGCAGCCCCCTGGCGCGGAATGAGCAGTTCTTC	CASSPLARNEQFF
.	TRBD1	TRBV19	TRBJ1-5	TGTGCCAGTAGTCAGACAGGGGGGAGCAATCAGCCCCAGCATTTT	CASSQTGGSNQPQHF
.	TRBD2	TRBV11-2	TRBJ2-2	TGTGCCAGCAGGCTAGCGGGGGCGAACACCGGGGAGCTGTTTTTT	CASRLAGANTGELFF
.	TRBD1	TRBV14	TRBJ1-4	TGTGCCAGCAGCCTAACGACAGGGCCTTTGGGAAAACTGTTTTTT	CASSLTTGPLGKLFF
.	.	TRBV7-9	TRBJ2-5	TGTGCCAGCAGCTTAGTTGTCGGGAAAGAGACCCAGTACTTC	CASSLVVGKETQYF
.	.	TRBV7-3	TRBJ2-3	TGTGCCAGCAGCTTCGGCGGGAGCACAGATACGCAGTATTTT	CASSFGGSTDTQYF
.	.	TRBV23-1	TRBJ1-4	TGCGCCACGGTTTTGACTCCAACTAATGAAAAACTGTTTTTT	CATVLTPTNEKLFF
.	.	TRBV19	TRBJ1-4	TGTGCCAGTAGTTCATCCAGGATTAATGAAAAACTGTTTTTT	CASSSSRINEKLFF
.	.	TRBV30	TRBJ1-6	TGTGCCTGGAGTTTAGGGGATAATTCACCCCTCCACTTT	CAWSLGDNSPLHF
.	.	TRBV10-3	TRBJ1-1	TGTGCCATCAGTGGGTTAAGGGGTGAAGCTTTCTTT	CAISGLRGEAFF
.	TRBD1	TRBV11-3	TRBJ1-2	TGTGCCAGCGACAATCGAGCGGCAGGGACAGGAGAATATGGCTACACCTTC	CASDNRAAGTGEYGYTF
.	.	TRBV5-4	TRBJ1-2	TGTGCCAGCAGCTTGGGACAGGTCAACTATGGCTACACCTTC	CASSLGQVNYGYTF
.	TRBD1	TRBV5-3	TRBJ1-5	TGTGCCAGAAGCATTCGGACAGGGAATCAGCCCCAGCATTTT	CARSIRTGNQPQHF
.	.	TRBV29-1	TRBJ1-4	TGCAGCGTTGTAAAAAATGAAAAACTGTTTTTT	CSVVKNEKLFF
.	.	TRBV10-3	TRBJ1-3	TGTGCCATCAGTGAGGGCAGGGGTTCTGGAAACACCATATATTTT	CAISEGRGSGNTIYF
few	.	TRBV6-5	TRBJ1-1	TGTGCCAGCACCCGGGACACATACACTGAAGCTTTCTTT	CASTRDTYTEAFF
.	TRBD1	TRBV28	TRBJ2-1	TGTGCCAGCAGTCCACCCGGGACAGGGGGTAATGAGCAGTTCTTC	CASSPPGTGGNEQFF
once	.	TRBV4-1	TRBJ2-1	TGCGCCAGCAGCCAAGTTCAGCGGGCCAATGAGCAGTTCTTC	CASSQVQRANEQFF
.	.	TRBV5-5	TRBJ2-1	TGTGCCAGCAGCTTGGGGCCCGACAATGAGCAGTTCTTC	CASSLGPDNEQFF
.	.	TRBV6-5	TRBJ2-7	TGTGCCAGCAGCGTCCTAACCGAGGGCGAGCAGTACTTC	CASSVLTEGEQYF
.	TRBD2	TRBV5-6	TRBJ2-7	TGTGCCAGCAGCTTGGGGAATAGCGGGATGTCCTACGAGCAGTACTTC	CASSLGNSGMSYEQYF
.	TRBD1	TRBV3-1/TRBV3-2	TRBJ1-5	TGTGCCAGCAGCCAAGGGACAGGGGGCGATCAGCCCCAGCATTTT	CASSQGTGGDQPQHF
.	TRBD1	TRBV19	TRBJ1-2	TGTGCCAGTAGTGGGACAGGTAATTCGATCTCCTATGGCTACACCTTC	CASSGTGNSISYGYTF
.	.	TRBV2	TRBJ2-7	TGTGCCAGCCGGACACAATCCTACGAGCAGTACTTC	CASRTQSYEQYF
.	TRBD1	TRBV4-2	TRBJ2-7	TGTGCCAGCAGCTCGAACCAGGGGGTCCACGAGCAGTACTTC	CASSSNQGVHEQYF
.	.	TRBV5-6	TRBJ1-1	TGTGCCAGCAGCTTGAGGGGTCACGGGGGCACTGAAGCTTTCTTT	CASSLRGHGGTEAFF
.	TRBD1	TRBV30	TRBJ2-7	TGTGCCTGGAGTACCGGGACAGTTTCCTACGAGCAGTACTTC	CAWSTGTVSYEQYF
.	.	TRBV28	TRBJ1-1	TGTGCCAGCAATACGCTTCTCTCGAGGACTGAAGCTTTCTTT	CASNTLLSRTEAFF
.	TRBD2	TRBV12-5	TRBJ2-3	TGTGCTAGTGGTTTCCTAGCGGGTGGCACAGATACGCAGTATTTT	CASGFLAGGTDTQYF
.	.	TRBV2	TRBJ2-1	TGTGCCAGCAGTGCAGAGACTACCATTTACAATGAGCAGTTCTTC	CASSAETTIYNEQFF
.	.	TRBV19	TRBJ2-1	TGTGCCAGTAGTGCCTGGGGGGTCCCGACCTCCTACAATGAGCAGTTCTTC	CASSAWGVPTSYNEQFF
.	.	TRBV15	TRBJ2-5	TGTGCCACCAGCAGAGGGCAGGATGAAGAGACCCAGTACTTC	CATSRGQDEETQYF
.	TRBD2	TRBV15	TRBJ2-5	TGTGCCACCAGCAGATCCAAAGCGGGACTCCTCAAGGACGGGACCCAGTACTTC	CATSRSKAGLLKDGTQYF
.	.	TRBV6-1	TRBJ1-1	TGTGCCAGCAGTGAGTGGCTTGGTAACACTGAAGCTTTCTTT	CASSEWLGNTEAFF
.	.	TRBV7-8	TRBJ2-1	TGTGCCAGCAGCTTAGGGGCTAGCAGATACAATGAGCAGTTCTTC	CASSLGASRYNEQFF
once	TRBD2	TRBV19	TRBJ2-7	TGTGCCAGTAGTATACGGGGACTAGCGGGCTACGAGCAGTACTTC	CASSIRGLAGYEQYF
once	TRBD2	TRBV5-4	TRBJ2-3	TGTGCCAGCAGCTTGAGCGGGGCCACAGATACGCAGTATTTT	CASSLSGATDTQYF
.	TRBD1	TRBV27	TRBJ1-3	TGTGCCAGCCGCAGGACAGGGCCCTCTGGAAACACCATATATTTT	CASRRTGPSGNTIYF
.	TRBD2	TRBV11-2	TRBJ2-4	TGTGCCAGCAGCGCCGGGATAGCGGGCTTAGCCAAAAACATTCAGTACTTC	CASSAGIAGLAKNIQYF
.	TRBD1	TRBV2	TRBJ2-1	TGTGCCAGCAGTCATCCCCGGGACAGGAGTTCCGATGAGCAGTTCTTC	CASSHPRDRSSDEQFF
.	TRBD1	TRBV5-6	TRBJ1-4	TGTGCCAGCAGCTACACCGCAGAAGGGGACAGGGTGCGAAAACTGTTTTTT	CASSYTAEGDRVRKLFF
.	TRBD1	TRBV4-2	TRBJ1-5	TGTGCCAGCAGCCAGGGAACAGGGGGCGCGCGGAGCAATCAGCCCCAGCATTTT	CASSQGTGGARSNQPQHF
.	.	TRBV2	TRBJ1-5	TGTGCCAGCAGTAAAGAACTCTATCAGCCCCAGCATTTT	CASSKELYQPQHF